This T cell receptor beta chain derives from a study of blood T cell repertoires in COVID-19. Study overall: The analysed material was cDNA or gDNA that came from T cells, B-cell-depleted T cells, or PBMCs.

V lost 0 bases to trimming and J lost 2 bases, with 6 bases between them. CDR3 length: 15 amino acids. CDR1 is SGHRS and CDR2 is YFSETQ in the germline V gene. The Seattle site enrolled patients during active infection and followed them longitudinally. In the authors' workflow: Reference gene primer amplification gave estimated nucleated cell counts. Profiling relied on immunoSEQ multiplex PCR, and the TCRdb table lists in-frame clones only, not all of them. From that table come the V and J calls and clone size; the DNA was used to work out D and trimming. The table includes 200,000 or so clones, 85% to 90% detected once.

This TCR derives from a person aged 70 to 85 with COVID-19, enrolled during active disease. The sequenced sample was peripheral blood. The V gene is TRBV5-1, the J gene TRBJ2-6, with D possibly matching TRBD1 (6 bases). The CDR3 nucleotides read TGCGCCAGCAGCTTGGACAGGGCTGGGGCCAACGTCCTGACTTTC. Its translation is CASSLDRAGANVLTF.